These 26 T cell receptor beta chains were all obtained from the same sample, sequenced in a study of identical twins. A single record per CDR3 protein comes from TCRdb applying MiXCR to the 5' RACE reads. The sample lists 150,000 or so distinct CDR3 sequences, approximately 4% occurring once. Sequencing used memory T cells sorted from blood. Receptor source: a man between 18 and 35 years old in good health.

This clonotype was observed many times. The chain joins TRBV5-1 to TRBJ1-2; 9 positions match TRBD1. The V segment lost 3 bases and the J segment 8 bases; nucleotides outside the gene matches: 2. Germline CDR1 and CDR2: SGHRS and YFSETQ. This CDR3 is built from 12 residues. CDR3 nucleotide sequence: TGCGCCAGCAGCTCGGACAGGGGAGGCTACACCTTC. This encodes CASSSDRGGYTF. Looking up the rest from reference TRBV5-1 and TRBJ1-2 gives the full variable domain: KAGVTQTPRYLIKTRGQQVTLSCSPISGHRSVSWYQQTPGQGLQFLFEYFSETQRNKGNFPGRFSGRQFSNSRSEMNVSTLELGDSALYLCASSSDRGGYTFGSGTRLTVV.

Notes on this clonotype: Given a much more abundant clone one base away, this may be a read error. The V call is TRBV4-3, the J call TRBJ2-3; tentative D call: TRBD1 (6 bases). CDR1 is LGHNA and CDR2 is YSLEER in the germline V gene. This CDR3 has 16 residues. The CDR3 bases are TGCGCCAGCAGCCCTAGCAGGGGTAGGGGCACATATACGCAGTATTTT. Translation gives CASSPSRGRGTYTQYF.

This clonotype was seen at least ten times. The V call is TRBV5-1, the J call TRBJ2-2; D may correspond to TRBD1 or TRBD2 (5 bases each). The germline CDR1 and CDR2 sequences are SGHRS and YFSETQ. This CDR3 region has 15 residues. Trimming took 5 bases from V and 4 from J, leaving 15 bases between them. Here the CDR3 DNA reads TGCGCCAGCAGACCTGACCGGGGACGCACCGGGGAGCTGTTTTTT. Its translation: CASRPDRGRTGELFF.

The chain joins TRBV30 to TRBJ2-3; 8 bases line up with TRBD2. This CDR3 comprises 15 residues. CDR1 and CDR2 (germline): GTSNPN, SVGIG (reference sequence). Trimming removed 4 bases from V and 6 bases from J; junction bases left unmatched: 12. CDR3 sequence (DNA): TGTGCCTGGACCCCCCCCGGGACTAGAGGCGATACGCAGTATTTT. It translates to CAWTPPGTRGDTQYF.

This clonotype was counted many times. This sequence joins TRBV7-8 and TRBJ1-1; TRBD1 matches at 10 bases. Germline CDR1 reads SGHVS; CDR2 reads FQNEAQ. Unmatched junction bases numbered 10, after V lost 2 bases and J lost 7 bases. The CDR3 is made up of 16 amino acids. CDR3 residues: CASSLLVGQGKVEAFF. The CDR3 DNA is TGTGCCAGCAGCTTACTGGTGGGACAGGGGAAGGTTGAAGCTTTCTTT. The whole variable domain, filled in from reference TRBV7-8 and TRBJ1-1, reads GAGVSQSPRYKVAKRGQDVALRCDPISGHVSLFWYQQALGQGPEFLTYFQNEAQLDKSGLPSDRFFAERPEGSVSTLKIQRTQQEDSAVYLCASSLLVGQGKVEAFFGQGTRLTVV.

This clonotype was picked up a small number of times. The chain links TRBV10-2 to TRBJ1-1, with 7 bases fitting TRBD1. V trimming: 6 bases; J trimming: 6 bases; junction bases outside the gene matches: 10. Germline V CDR1 and CDR2: WSHSY, SAAADI. The CDR3 runs to 14 residues. CDR3 nucleotides: TGCGCCAGCAGGGTGGGCCCCCAGGGGGCTGAAGCTTTCTTT. It encodes CASRVGPQGAEAFF.

This clonotype was seen many times. The chain has TRBV11-2 and TRBJ2-1; TRBD2 might be the D (6 bases). This CDR3 comprises 14 residues. V dropped 6 bases and J dropped 6 bases, with 15 bases sitting between them. Germline-derived CDR1 and CDR2 are SGHAT and FQNNGV. The CDR3: CASSPAGLSNEQFF. The CDR3 nucleotides read TGTGCCAGCAGTCCAGCGGGTCTGAGCAATGAGCAGTTCTTC.

This clonotype was observed at least ten times. The genes are TRBV9 and TRBJ2-7, with D maybe TRBD2 (6 bases). The germline V gene encodes CDR1 SGDLS and CDR2 YYNGEE. Deletions cut 4 bases from V and 2 bases from J, with 16 bases between. The CDR3 length is 15 residues. The CDR3 region is CASSPLLEGPYEQYF. The CDR3 DNA follows: TGTGCCAGCAGCCCCCTCTTGGAGGGCCCCTACGAGCAGTACTTC.

Ten or more counts support this clonotype. V is TRBV11-3 and J is TRBJ2-3; D not resolved. The CDR3 spans 12 residues. V lost 3 bases, J lost 4 bases, and 5 bases lay in between. CDR1 SGHNT and CDR2 YENEEA come from the germline V gene. The CDR3 coding sequence is TGTGCCAGCAGCTTGCCACCAGATACGCAGTATTTT. This sequence encodes CASSLPPDTQYF.

This clonotype came up many times. The chain has TRBV5-6 and TRBJ2-2; 14 bases are a match to TRBD2. V was clipped by 1 base and J by 6 bases; unmatched bases: 2. Germline assignment: CDR1 SGHDT and CDR2 YYEEEE. This CDR3 has 16 residues. In DNA, the CDR3 is TGTGCCAGCAGCTTGTTGGGACTAGCGGGAGCCGGGGAGCTGTTTTTT. It codes for CASSLLGLAGAGELFF.

This clonotype showed up many times. V gene TRBV5-5 combines with J gene TRBJ2-7, with D perhaps TRBD1 or TRBD2 (6 bases each). Germline V gene data show CDR1 as SGHKS and CDR2 as YYEKEE (reference sequence). Trimming took off 3 bases at V and 4 bases at J, with 17 bases between the two ends. CDR3 length: 15 residues. CDR3 coding DNA: TGTGCCAGCAGCTCAACCCCCGGGGGCCTTTACGAGCAGTACTTC. Translation gives CASSSTPGGLYEQYF.

This chain connects TRBV20-1 to TRBJ1-2; D is perhaps TRBD1 (5 bases). The CDR3 is 15 amino acids. Germline CDR1 DFQATT, CDR2 SNEGSKA (reference sequence). Trimming removed 2 bases from V and 2 bases from J, with 15 bases in between. The DNA of the CDR3 is TGCAGTGCTAGAAGGGATGTGTGGGGCAACTATGGCTACACCTTC. It codes for CSARRDVWGNYGYTF.

This clonotype was counted ten times or more. V usage is TRBV19 and J usage is TRBJ2-1, with unresolved D. The CDR3 loop spans 12 amino acids. The germline V and J ends were trimmed by 3 bases and 7 bases, with 7 bases remaining between them. Germline V gene data show CDR1 as LNHDA and CDR2 as SQIVND (reference sequence). The chain's CDR3 is CASSILGNEQFF. The CDR3 nucleotides read TGTGCCAGTAGTATTCTAGGGAATGAGCAGTTCTTC. The full variable domain, rest sourced from reference TRBV19 and TRBJ2-1, is DGGITQSPKYLFRKEGQNVTLSCEQNLNHDAMYWYRQDPGQGLRLIYYSQIVNDFQKGDIAEGYSVSREKKESFPLTVTSAQKNPTAFYLCASSILGNEQFFGPGTRLTVL.

In this sample, this clonotype turned up many times. The chain recombines TRBV10-1 with TRBJ1-1; 7 bases line up with TRBD1. V gave up 3 bases and J gave up 5 bases; unmatched junction bases: 9. Germline CDR1 and CDR2: WNHNN and SYGVQD (reference sequence). The CDR3 is 15 amino acids. The CDR3 reads CASSDPRQGGTEAFF. Written as DNA, the CDR3 is TGCGCCAGCAGTGACCCCCGACAGGGTGGGACTGAAGCTTTCTTT.

This clonotype was seen many times. The chain has TRBV7-6 and TRBJ1-1, with TRBD1 matching over 7 bases. The junction had 4 bases not matched to a gene; V was cut back by 5 bases and J by 1 base. This CDR3 region has 14 residues. The germline V gene has CDR1 SGHVS and CDR2 FNYEAQ. CDR3 amino acids: CASSPGQENTEAFF. The CDR3 nucleotides read TGTGCCAGCAGCCCCGGACAGGAGAACACTGAAGCTTTCTTT.

This clonotype has at least ten counts. The genes are TRBV4-3 and TRBJ2-7, with D maybe TRBD1 (6 bases). V was pared by 0 bases and J by 4 bases, with 10 bases between. Germline values: CDR1 LGHNA, CDR2 YSLEER. This CDR3 comprises 14 residues. CDR3 DNA sequence: TGCGCCAGCAGCCAAGAGGGCAGGGGATACGAGCAGTACTTC. Its protein is CASSQEGRGYEQYF.

This chain uses TRBV2 with TRBJ2-3, with D hard to call. The CDR3 sequence is 15 residues long. Germline lookup yields CDR1 SNHLY and CDR2 FYNNEI. V was clipped by 2 bases and J by 4 bases, with 13 bases between them. The DNA of the CDR3 is TGTGCCAGCAGTGAACAGCTTAGCTGGGCAGATACGCAGTATTTT. Protein sequence: CASSEQLSWADTQYF.

This clonotype showed up many times. J is TRBJ2-3 and V is TRBV29-1; perhaps TRBD1 as D (8 bases). The germline gives CDR1 SQVTM, CDR2 ANQGSEA. CDR3 length: 16 amino acids. V was cut by 6 bases and J by 3 bases, with 22 bases left in between. This CDR3 is CSVRGGDRGRTDTQYF. The CDR3 coding sequence is TGCAGCGTGAGGGGGGGAGACAGGGGTCGGACAGATACGCAGTATTTT.

This rearrangement joins TRBV12-2 to TRBJ2-7; the table's D call, TRBD1, was not checked against the DNA. TRBV12-2 counts as a pseudogene. This CDR3 region has 15 residues. The chain's CDR3 is CASRPPTGRSYEQYF. The CDR3, as DNA: TGTGCAAGTCGCCCCCCGACAGGTCGATCCTACGAGCAGTACTTC.

This clonotype came up many times. This rearrangement joins TRBV5-1 to TRBJ2-2; the D is unclear. Trimming left V 4 bases short and J 4 bases short, with 17 bases between. From germline, CDR1 is SGHRS and CDR2 YFSETQ. CDR3 size: 16 residues. CDR3 protein: CASSVGPRVGTGELFF. As DNA, the CDR3 is TGCGCCAGCAGCGTAGGCCCAAGGGTTGGCACCGGGGAGCTGTTTTTT. The full variable domain, rest sourced from reference TRBV5-1 and TRBJ2-2, is KAGVTQTPRYLIKTRGQQVTLSCSPISGHRSVSWYQQTPGQGLQFLFEYFSETQRNKGNFPGRFSGRQFSNSRSEMNVSTLELGDSALYLCASSVGPRVGTGELFFGEGSRLTVL.

This clonotype was observed many times. The genes are TRBV3-1 and TRBJ1-6; TRBD1 matches 9 bases. The CDR3 is 17 amino acids. Germline V CDR1 and CDR2: LGHDT, YNNKEL (reference sequence). After removal of 1 base from V and 7 bases from J, the junction contained 8 bases not matched to a gene. The CDR3 DNA follows: TGTGCCAGCAGCCAAGTATCAGGGACAGGGAGAAATTCACCCCTCCACTTT. Residues: CASSQVSGTGRNSPLHF.

This clonotype was seen repeatedly, ten times or more. This chain links TRBV25-1 with TRBJ1-1; D call uncertain. The CDR3 contains 13 residues. Germline V gives CDR1 MGHDK, CDR2 SYGVNS. Between the trimmed V and J ends, which lost 5 bases and 3 bases, there was a span of 10 bases. CDR3 sequence reads: CASSTRRDTEAFF. CDR3 nucleotide sequence: TGTGCCAGCAGTACCCGACGGGACACTGAAGCTTTCTTT.

This clonotype was found many times. V is TRBV9 and J is TRBJ2-1; TRBD2 might be the D (6 bases). The CDR3 has 13 amino acids. Germline-derived CDR1 and CDR2 are SGDLS and YYNGEE. V was cut by 4 bases and J by 4 bases, with 9 bases left in between. The CDR3 region is CASSSGAYNEQFF. CDR3 sequence (DNA): TGTGCCAGCAGCTCGGGAGCTTACAATGAGCAGTTCTTC.

This clonotype was recorded a few times. Given a much more abundant clone one base away, this may be a read error. The genes are TRBV6-6 and TRBJ2-7; TRBD2 might be the D (5 bases). The V gene lost 5 bases and the J gene lost 12 bases, with 20 bases spanning the gap. Germline CDR1 and CDR2: MNHNY and SVGAGI (reference sequence). CDR3 size: 13 residues. CDR3 sequence reads: CASSTIFEGEWYF. CDR3 sequence (DNA): TGTGCCAGCAGTACCATTTTCGAGGGCGAGTGGTACTTC.

In this sample, this clonotype turned up many times. V and J are TRBV20-1 and TRBJ2-1, with TRBD2 matching 8 bases. The CDR3 sequence is 15 residues long. V lost 1 base to trimming and J lost 4 bases; unmatched junction nucleotides: 6. Looked up from germline, CDR1 is DFQATT and CDR2 is SNEGSKA (reference sequence). The CDR3 loop reads CSARGSGSHYNEQFF. The CDR3 region has the DNA TGCAGTGCTAGAGGAAGCGGGAGCCATTACAATGAGCAGTTCTTC.

This clonotype has more than one count but fewer than ten. The J gene is TRBJ2-1, the V gene TRBV30; D ambiguous. CDR1 is GTSNPN, CDR2 SVGIG, per germline (reference sequence). V was pared by 1 base and J by 4 bases, with 5 bases between. The CDR3 loop spans 12 amino acids. CDR3 nucleotide sequence: TGTGCCTGGAGTGAAGATTACAATGAGCAGTTCTTC. It translates to CAWSEDYNEQFF.